This is a list of T cell receptor beta chains from one sample in a study of shared clonotypes between healthy human individuals. The repertoire was sequenced with immunoSEQ multiplex PCR; TCRdb's copy has only in-frame clones and lacks some. Of about 1 million clones listed, around 74% are singletons. Sample: memory CD4+ T cells sorted from blood. These TCRs come from a man aged 18-30 years in good health. CDR3s include the opening cysteine and the closing phenylalanine or tryptophan. D genes are given only for firm matches. Some rows have no size entry. The others give once, few or many, or a class for an expanded clone.

d_call: -
cdr3_length: 12
clone_size: -
j_call: TRBJ1-4
v_call: TRBV10-3
cdr3_aa: CATGAGVEKLFF
cdr3_nt: TGTGCCACCGGGGCTGGAGTCGAAAAACTGTTTTTT

d_call: -
cdr3_length: 16
clone_size: -
j_call: TRBJ2-1
v_call: TRBV5-1
cdr3_aa: CASSLNHRASYNEQFF
cdr3_nt: TGCGCCAGCAGCTTGAACCACCGGGCCTCCTACAATGAGCAGTTCTTC

d_call: TRBD2
cdr3_length: 16
clone_size: -
j_call: TRBJ2-5
v_call: TRBV7-7
cdr3_aa: CASSPGLAGGGETQYF
cdr3_nt: TGTGCTAGCAGCCCTGGACTAGCGGGAGGGGGAGAGACCCAGTACTTC

d_call: -
cdr3_length: 14
clone_size: -
j_call: TRBJ2-2
v_call: TRBV19
cdr3_aa: CASRFPMNTGELFF
cdr3_nt: TGTGCCAGTAGATTCCCGATGAACACCGGGGAGCTGTTTTTT

d_call: -
cdr3_length: 13
clone_size: -
j_call: TRBJ1-3
v_call: TRBV29-1
cdr3_aa: CSVVGNSGNTIYF
cdr3_nt: TGCAGCGTTGTAGGCAACTCTGGAAACACCATATATTTT

d_call: -
cdr3_length: 13
clone_size: -
j_call: TRBJ2-2
v_call: TRBV30
cdr3_aa: CAWGGVGTGELFF
cdr3_nt: TGTGCCTGGGGAGGGGTCGGGACCGGGGAGCTGTTTTTT

d_call: -
cdr3_length: 13
clone_size: -
j_call: TRBJ2-3
v_call: TRBV27
cdr3_aa: CASRYRGGDTQYF
cdr3_nt: TGTGCCAGCAGATACAGGGGAGGGGATACGCAGTATTTT

d_call: TRBD1
cdr3_length: 13
clone_size: -
j_call: TRBJ1-2
v_call: TRBV6-6
cdr3_aa: CASRPQGAGGYTF
cdr3_nt: TGTGCCAGCAGACCACAGGGGGCCGGTGGCTACACCTTC

d_call: TRBD1
cdr3_length: 16
clone_size: once
j_call: TRBJ2-7
v_call: TRBV19
cdr3_aa: CASSIGGQGRTYEQYF
cdr3_nt: TGTGCCAGTAGTATAGGGGGACAGGGCAGGACCTACGAGCAGTACTTC

d_call: TRBD1
cdr3_length: 15
clone_size: -
j_call: TRBJ1-4
v_call: TRBV30
cdr3_aa: CAWSGKDRDLEKLFF
cdr3_nt: TGTGCCTGGAGTGGAAAGGACAGGGACCTTGAAAAACTGTTTTTT

d_call: -
cdr3_length: 14
clone_size: -
j_call: TRBJ1-5
v_call: TRBV10-2
cdr3_aa: CASSESTRTQPQHF
cdr3_nt: TGCGCCAGCAGTGAGTCGACCAGGACGCAGCCCCAGCATTTT

d_call: TRBD1
cdr3_length: 14
clone_size: few
j_call: TRBJ1-1
v_call: TRBV11-2
cdr3_aa: CASSSTGGNTEAFF
cdr3_nt: TGTGCCAGCAGCTCGACAGGGGGAAACACTGAAGCTTTCTTT

d_call: -
cdr3_length: 13
clone_size: -
j_call: TRBJ2-3
v_call: TRBV5-1
cdr3_aa: CASSLAAADTQYF
cdr3_nt: TGCGCCAGCAGCTTGGCTGCGGCAGATACGCAGTATTTT

d_call: -
cdr3_length: 14
clone_size: -
j_call: TRBJ2-7
v_call: TRBV6-5
cdr3_aa: CASSYASRDYEQYF
cdr3_nt: TGTGCCAGCAGTTACGCCTCTAGGGACTACGAGCAGTACTTC

d_call: -
cdr3_length: 14
clone_size: -
j_call: TRBJ1-1
v_call: TRBV5-6
cdr3_aa: CASSLDMRNTEAFF
cdr3_nt: TGTGCCAGCAGCTTGGATATGAGGAACACTGAAGCTTTCTTT

d_call: -
cdr3_length: 14
clone_size: -
j_call: TRBJ2-7
v_call: TRBV10-2
cdr3_aa: CASSAGFNGYEQYF
cdr3_nt: TGCGCCAGCAGTGCGGGGTTTAATGGTTACGAGCAGTACTTC

d_call: -
cdr3_length: 15
clone_size: -
j_call: TRBJ2-7
v_call: TRBV6-5
cdr3_aa: CASTIGLTGAYEQYF
cdr3_nt: TGTGCCAGCACCATAGGGCTCACGGGGGCCTACGAGCAGTACTTC

d_call: TRBD1
cdr3_length: 15
clone_size: -
j_call: TRBJ1-4
v_call: TRBV6-5
cdr3_aa: CASSRSGTGNEKLFF
cdr3_nt: TGTGCCAGCAGTCGGTCCGGGACAGGGAACGAAAAACTGTTTTTT

d_call: TRBD1
cdr3_length: 16
clone_size: -
j_call: TRBJ2-5
v_call: TRBV4-3
cdr3_aa: CASSQDLGQGGGAQYF
cdr3_nt: TGCGCCAGCAGCCAAGATCTGGGACAGGGTGGGGGGGCCCAGTACTTC

d_call: -
cdr3_length: 15
clone_size: -
j_call: TRBJ2-2
v_call: TRBV7-7
cdr3_aa: CASSPRGQNTGELFF
cdr3_nt: TGTGCTAGCAGCCCCCGGGGCCAGAACACCGGGGAGCTGTTTTTT

d_call: -
cdr3_length: 16
clone_size: -
j_call: TRBJ1-1
v_call: TRBV10-2
cdr3_aa: CASSEWQGYSGTEAFF
cdr3_nt: TGCGCCAGCAGTGAGTGGCAGGGCTATTCAGGAACTGAAGCTTTCTTT

d_call: TRBD1
cdr3_length: 13
clone_size: -
j_call: TRBJ1-2
v_call: TRBV6-1
cdr3_aa: CASEQGIYYGYTF
cdr3_nt: TGTGCCAGTGAACAGGGGATCTATTATGGCTACACCTTC

d_call: TRBD1
cdr3_length: 16
clone_size: -
j_call: TRBJ1-5
v_call: TRBV19
cdr3_aa: CASSTGTGLGNQPQHF
cdr3_nt: TGTGCCAGTAGTACAGGGACAGGGTTAGGCAATCAGCCCCAGCATTTT

d_call: -
cdr3_length: 13
clone_size: few
j_call: TRBJ1-2
v_call: TRBV28
cdr3_aa: CASSWTVGDGYTF
cdr3_nt: TGTGCCAGCAGCTGGACAGTGGGCGATGGCTACACCTTC

d_call: -
cdr3_length: 15
clone_size: -
j_call: TRBJ2-7
v_call: TRBV5-4
cdr3_aa: CASSLGGKRGYEQYF
cdr3_nt: TGTGCCAGCAGCTTGGGGGGAAAAAGGGGCTACGAGCAGTACTTC

d_call: -
cdr3_length: 15
clone_size: -
j_call: TRBJ2-2
v_call: TRBV7-8
cdr3_aa: CASSLKLGVAGELFF
cdr3_nt: TGTGCCAGCAGCTTAAAACTAGGGGTAGCCGGGGAGCTGTTTTTT

d_call: -
cdr3_length: 13
clone_size: -
j_call: TRBJ2-5
v_call: TRBV14
cdr3_aa: CASSQVVPETQYF
cdr3_nt: TGTGCCAGCAGCCAAGTGGTCCCTGAGACCCAGTACTTC

d_call: TRBD1
cdr3_length: 15
clone_size: -
j_call: TRBJ2-7
v_call: TRBV5-1
cdr3_aa: CASSSPGTGAHEQYF
cdr3_nt: TGCGCCAGCAGCTCTCCCGGGACAGGGGCCCACGAGCAGTACTTC